This record covers a single TCR beta chain. The antigen remains undetermined. The data are from a study of cytomegalovirus exposure and HLA in healthy donors. Vbeta (60) and Jbeta (13) primers were used in the PCR. Data came from immunoSEQ multiplex PCR; TCRdb stores just in-frame clones and leaves some out. The data contain 110,000 or so clones, 70% to 75% of them singletons. Findings and limits, study-wide: The dataset shows that most TCR sequences were rare, while some public TCRs occurred in many donors. Common viral pathogens seemed, in a later analysis, to connect with several of the most significant clusters.

Germline CDR1 and CDR2: MDHEN and SYDVKM. The CDR3 sequence is 14 residues long. The ends lost 5 bases at V and 6 bases at J; junction bases unmatched: 9. The TCR comes from a middle-aged man in good health and CMV-seronegative. The chain has TRBV28 and TRBJ1-2; TRBD1 aligns across 7 bases. The sequencing sample was made of PBMCs. The CDR3 region has the DNA TGTGCCAGCAGTGACAGGGCGGAAACCAATGGCTACACCTTC. Translating gives CASSDRAETNGYTF.